The source of this TCR beta chain is a study of blood T cell repertoires in COVID-19. The CDR3 is 14 amino acids. The germline gives CDR1 MDHEN, CDR2 SYDVKM. V gave up 6 bases and J gave up 6 bases, with 17 bases separating them. Assay used: immunoSEQ multiplex PCR; TCRdb lists only in-frame clones, some missing. The data hold roughly 250,000 clones, with about 80% observed a single time. The chain uses TRBV28 and TRBJ2-5; tentative D call: TRBD1 (6 bases). Source material: peripheral blood. This receptor was identified in a person aged 70 to 80 with COVID-19, enrolled during active disease. The CDR3 bases are TGTGCCAGCAGAAGGACAGCCCTGGCAAAGACCCAGTACTTC. The encoded protein is CASRRTALAKTQYF.